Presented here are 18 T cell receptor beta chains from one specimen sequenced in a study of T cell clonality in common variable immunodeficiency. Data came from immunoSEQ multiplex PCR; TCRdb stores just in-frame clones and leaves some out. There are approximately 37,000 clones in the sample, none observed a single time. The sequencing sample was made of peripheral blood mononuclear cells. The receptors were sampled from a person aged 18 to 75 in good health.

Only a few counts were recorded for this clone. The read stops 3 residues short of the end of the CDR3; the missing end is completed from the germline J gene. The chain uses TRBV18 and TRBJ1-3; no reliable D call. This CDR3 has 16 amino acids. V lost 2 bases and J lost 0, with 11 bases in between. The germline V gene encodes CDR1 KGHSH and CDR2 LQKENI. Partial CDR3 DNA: TGTGCCAGCTCACCATCAGGACTGAGCTCTGGAAACACC. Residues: CASSPSGLSSGNT. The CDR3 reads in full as CASSPSGLSSGNTIYF. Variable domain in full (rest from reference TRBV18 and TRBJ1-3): NAGVMQNPRHLVRRRGQEARLRCSPMKGHSHVYWYRQLPEEGLKFMVYLQKENIIDESGMPKERFSAEFPKEGPSILRIQQVVRGDSAAYFCASSPSGLSSGNTIYFGEGSWLTVV.

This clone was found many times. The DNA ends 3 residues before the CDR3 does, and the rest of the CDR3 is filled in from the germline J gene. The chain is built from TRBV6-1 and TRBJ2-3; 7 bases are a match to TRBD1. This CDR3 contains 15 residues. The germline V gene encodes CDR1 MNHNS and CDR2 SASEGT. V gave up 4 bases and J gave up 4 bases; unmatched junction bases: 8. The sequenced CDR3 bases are TGTGCCAGCAGTGTATGGCAGGGGGAATCAGATACG. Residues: CASSVWQGESDT. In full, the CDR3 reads CASSVWQGESDTQYF.

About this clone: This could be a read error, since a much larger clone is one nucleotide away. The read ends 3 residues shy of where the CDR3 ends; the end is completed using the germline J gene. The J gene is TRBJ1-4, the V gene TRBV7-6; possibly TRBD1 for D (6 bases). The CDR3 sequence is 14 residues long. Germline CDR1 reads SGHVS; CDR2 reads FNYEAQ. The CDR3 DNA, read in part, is TGTGCCAGCAGCCCGCGGACAGTTAATTCACCA. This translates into CASSPRTVNSP. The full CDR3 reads CASSPRTVNSPLFF.

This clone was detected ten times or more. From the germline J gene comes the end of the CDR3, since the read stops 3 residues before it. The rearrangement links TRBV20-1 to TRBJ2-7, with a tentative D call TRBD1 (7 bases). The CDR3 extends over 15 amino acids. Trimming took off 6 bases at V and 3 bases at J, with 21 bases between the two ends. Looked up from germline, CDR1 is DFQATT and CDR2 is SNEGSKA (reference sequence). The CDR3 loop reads CSAPHPGQTSYEQYF. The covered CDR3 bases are TGCAGTGCACCTCATCCGGGACAGACTAGCTACGAG.

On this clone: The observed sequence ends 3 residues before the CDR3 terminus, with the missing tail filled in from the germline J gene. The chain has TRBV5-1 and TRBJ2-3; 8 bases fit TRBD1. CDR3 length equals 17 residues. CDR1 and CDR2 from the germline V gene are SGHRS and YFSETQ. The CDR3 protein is CASSLMGQDASNQPQYF. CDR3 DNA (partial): TGCGCCAGCAGCTTAATGGGACAGGACGCTAGCAATCAGCCG.

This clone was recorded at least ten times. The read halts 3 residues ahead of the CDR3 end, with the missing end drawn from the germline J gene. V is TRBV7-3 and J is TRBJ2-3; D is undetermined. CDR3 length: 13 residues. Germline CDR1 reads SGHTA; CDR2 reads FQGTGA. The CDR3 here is CASSLGRQETQYF. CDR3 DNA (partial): TGTGCCAGCAGCTTAGGCAGACAAGAGACG. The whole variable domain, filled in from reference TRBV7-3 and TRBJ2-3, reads GAGVSQTPSNKVTEKGKYVELRCDPISGHTALYWYRQSLGQGPEFLIYFQGTGAADDSGLPNDRFFAVRPEGSVSTLKIQRTERGDSAVYLCASSLGRQETQYFGPGTRLTVL.

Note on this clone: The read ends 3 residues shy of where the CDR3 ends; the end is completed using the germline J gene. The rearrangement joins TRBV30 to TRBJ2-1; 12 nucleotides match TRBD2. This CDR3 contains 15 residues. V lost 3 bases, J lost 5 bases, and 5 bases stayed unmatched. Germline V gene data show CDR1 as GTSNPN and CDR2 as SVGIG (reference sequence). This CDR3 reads CAWSGLAGTNNEQFF. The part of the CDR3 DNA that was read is TGTGCCTGGAGCGGACTAGCGGGGACCAACAATGAG. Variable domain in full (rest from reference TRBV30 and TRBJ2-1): SQTIHQWPATLVQPVGSPLSLECTVEGTSNPNLYWYRQAAGRGLQLLFYSVGIGQISSEVPQNLSASRPQDRQFILSSKKLLLSDSGFYLCAWSGLAGTNNEQFFGPGTRLTVL.

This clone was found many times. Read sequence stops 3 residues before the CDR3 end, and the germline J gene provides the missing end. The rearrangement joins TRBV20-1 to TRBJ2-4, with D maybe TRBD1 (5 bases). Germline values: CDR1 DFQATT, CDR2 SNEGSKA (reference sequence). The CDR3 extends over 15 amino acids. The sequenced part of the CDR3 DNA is TGCAGCCCGCTAGGGGCCCGGAGAGGACAAAACATT. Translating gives CSPLGARRGQNI. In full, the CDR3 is CSPLGARRGQNIQYF.

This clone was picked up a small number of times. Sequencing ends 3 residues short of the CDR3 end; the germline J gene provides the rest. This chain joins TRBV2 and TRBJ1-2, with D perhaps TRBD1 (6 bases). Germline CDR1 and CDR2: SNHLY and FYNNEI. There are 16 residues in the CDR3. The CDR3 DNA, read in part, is TGTGCCAGCAGCCGCCGACTAGCGGGGGACACAGATACC. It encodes CASSRRLAGDTDT. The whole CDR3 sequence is CASSRRLAGDTDTYTF.

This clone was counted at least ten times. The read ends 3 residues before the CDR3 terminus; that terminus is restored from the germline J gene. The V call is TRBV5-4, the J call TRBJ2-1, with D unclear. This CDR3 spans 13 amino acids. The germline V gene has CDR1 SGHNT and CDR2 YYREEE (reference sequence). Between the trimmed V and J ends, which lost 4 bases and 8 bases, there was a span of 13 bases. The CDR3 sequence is CASSPGSLDEQFF. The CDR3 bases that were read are TGTGCCAGCAGCCCTGGCTCATTGGATGAG.

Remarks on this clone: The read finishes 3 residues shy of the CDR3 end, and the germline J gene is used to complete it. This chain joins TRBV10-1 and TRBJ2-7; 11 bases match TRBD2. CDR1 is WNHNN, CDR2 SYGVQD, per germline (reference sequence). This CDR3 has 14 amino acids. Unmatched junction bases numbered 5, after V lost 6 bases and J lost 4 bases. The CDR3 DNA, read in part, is TGCGCCAGCAGCGGGACTAGCGGAATTTACGAG. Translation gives CASSGTSGIYE. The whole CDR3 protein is CASSGTSGIYEQYF.

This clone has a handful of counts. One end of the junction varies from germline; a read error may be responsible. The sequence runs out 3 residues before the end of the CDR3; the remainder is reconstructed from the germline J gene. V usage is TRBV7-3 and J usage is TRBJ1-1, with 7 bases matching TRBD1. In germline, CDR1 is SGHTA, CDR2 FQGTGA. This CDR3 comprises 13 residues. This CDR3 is CASSLGQNTGAFF. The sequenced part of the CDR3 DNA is TGTGCCAGCAGCCTGGGACAGAACACTGGA.

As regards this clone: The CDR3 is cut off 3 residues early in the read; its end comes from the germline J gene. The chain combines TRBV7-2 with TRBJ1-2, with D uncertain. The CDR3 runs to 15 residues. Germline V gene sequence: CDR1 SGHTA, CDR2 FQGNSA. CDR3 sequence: CAQQLLAPAGYGYTF. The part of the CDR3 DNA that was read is TGTGCTCAGCAGCTCTTAGCCCCGGCGGGCTATGGC.

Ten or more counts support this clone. The sequenced part of the CDR3 DNA is TGCAGTGCCAGTGGACAGGTGGGAAATCTCGAG. Translated, it gives CSASGQVGNLE. In full, the CDR3 reads CSASGQVGNLEQYF. The gene calls are TRBV20-1 and TRBJ2-7, with 7 bases that match TRBD1. The CDR3 extends 3 residues past the end of the read, so its final part is completed from the germline J gene. Looked up from germline, CDR1 is DFQATT and CDR2 is SNEGSKA (reference sequence). V lost 6 bases and J lost 6; bases outside the gene matches: 14. This CDR3 is 14 amino acids long.

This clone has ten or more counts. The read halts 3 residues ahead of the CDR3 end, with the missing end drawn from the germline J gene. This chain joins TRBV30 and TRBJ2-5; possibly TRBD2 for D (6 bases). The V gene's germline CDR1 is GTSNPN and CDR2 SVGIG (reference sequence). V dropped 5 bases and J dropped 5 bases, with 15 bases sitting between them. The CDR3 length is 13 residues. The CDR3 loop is CAWDRWGDETQYF. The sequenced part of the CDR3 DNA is TGTGCCTGGGATCGGTGGGGGGATGAGACC.

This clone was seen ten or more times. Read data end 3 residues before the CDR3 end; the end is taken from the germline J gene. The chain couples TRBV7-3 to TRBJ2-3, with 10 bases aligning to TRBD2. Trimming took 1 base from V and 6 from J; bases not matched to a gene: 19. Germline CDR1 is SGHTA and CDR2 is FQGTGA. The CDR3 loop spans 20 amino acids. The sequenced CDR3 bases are TGTGCCAGCAGCTTAAAACCACCGGGCGGACTAGCGGATTCAGGGGATACG. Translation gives CASSLKPPGGLADSGDT. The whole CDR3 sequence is CASSLKPPGGLADSGDTQYF.

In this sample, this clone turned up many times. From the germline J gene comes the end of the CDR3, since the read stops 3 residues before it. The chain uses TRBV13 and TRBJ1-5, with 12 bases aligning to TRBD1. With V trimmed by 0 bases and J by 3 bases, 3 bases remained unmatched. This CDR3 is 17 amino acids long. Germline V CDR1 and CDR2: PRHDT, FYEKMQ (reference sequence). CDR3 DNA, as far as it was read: TGTGCCAGCAGCTTAGGGGAGGGACAGGGGGCCAATCAGCCC. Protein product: CASSLGEGQGANQP. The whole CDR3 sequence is CASSLGEGQGANQPQHF.

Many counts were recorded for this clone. The CDR3 spells CSARLPDSARTDTQYF. The CDR3 bases that were read are TGCAGTGCTCGATTGCCGGACTCCGCCAGAACAGATACG. The chain recombines TRBV20-1 with TRBJ2-3, with D perhaps TRBD2 (5 bases). The DNA ends 3 residues before the CDR3 does, and the rest of the CDR3 is filled in from the germline J gene. V was pared by 5 bases and J by 3 bases, with 21 bases between. The germline gives CDR1 DFQATT, CDR2 SNEGSKA (reference sequence). The CDR3 has 16 residues.